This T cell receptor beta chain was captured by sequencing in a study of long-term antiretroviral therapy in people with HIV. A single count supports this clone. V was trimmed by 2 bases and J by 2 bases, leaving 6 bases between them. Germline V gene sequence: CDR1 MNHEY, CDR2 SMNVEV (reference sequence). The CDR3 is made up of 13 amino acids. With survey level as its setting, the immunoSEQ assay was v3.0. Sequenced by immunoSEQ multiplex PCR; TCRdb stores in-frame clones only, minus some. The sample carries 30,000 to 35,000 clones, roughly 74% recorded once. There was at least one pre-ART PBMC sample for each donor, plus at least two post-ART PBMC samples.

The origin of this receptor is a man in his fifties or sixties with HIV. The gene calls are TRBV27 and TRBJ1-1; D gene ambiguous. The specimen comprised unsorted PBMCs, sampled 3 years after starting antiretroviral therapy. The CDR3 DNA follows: TGTGCCAGCAGTTTACACCTTAACACTGAAGCTTTCTTT. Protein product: CASSLHLNTEAFF.